Listed here are 18 T cell receptor beta chains from one sample, sequenced in a study of brain T cells in children with intractable seizures (dated by TCRdb to the early 2020s). The time point label of this sample denotes: resected brain tissue, or blood drawn just prior to surgery. The receptor library was made with the immunoSEQ multiplex PCR assay. TCRdb obtained this table from immuneACCESS and retained in-frame rearrangements with V and J assigned. These tables miss some clones; where compared with another copy, unresolved V genes account for less than half of the shortfall, and the remainder is unexplained. The sample table contains 110,000 or so clones; only one count was recorded for roughly 92% of them. 3.5% to 4% of the sample rests with the top ten. The sequenced sample was peripheral blood, obtained at surgery. The receptors shown here come from a boy under two years old with hemimegalencephaly and intractable seizures.

This clone was seen a single time. The chain combines TRBV4-1 with TRBJ2-2; 12 bases align to TRBD2. Trimming at V came to 2 bases and at J to 13 bases, leaving 11 bases not matched to a gene. The length of the CDR3 is 16 residues. Looked up from germline, CDR1 is MGHRA and CDR2 is YSYEKL. The CDR3 protein is CASSQRGSGLAGTLFF. CDR3 nucleotides: TGCGCCAGCAGCCAAAGGGGCTCAGGACTAGCGGGAACGCTGTTTTTT.

The chain has TRBV24-1 and TRBJ2-7; TRBD2 might be the D (5 bases). Trimming stripped 6 bases from V and 2 bases from J, with 13 bases between. Germline loops: CDR1 KGHDR, CDR2 SFDVKD. The CDR3 runs 14 residues. Here the CDR3 DNA reads TGTGCCACCAGTCTGGGTGGGAGAACCTACGAGCAGTACTTC. Protein product: CATSLGGRTYEQYF.

The chain has TRBV9 and TRBJ1-5, with D possibly being TRBD1 (6 bases). The CDR3 is made up of 14 amino acids. The ends were cut back, 4 bases at V and 5 bases at J, with 13 bases in the middle. The V gene's germline CDR1 is SGDLS and CDR2 YYNGEE. CDR3 nucleotides: TGTGCCAGCAGCCCTGTCCCAGGGGATCAGCCCCAGCATTTT. Residues: CASSPVPGDQPQHF.

The chain recombines TRBV7-9 with TRBJ2-7; 9 nucleotides match TRBD2. The CDR3 runs to 16 residues. CDR1 and CDR2 from the germline V gene are SEHNR and FQNEAQ (reference sequence). V trimming: 1 base; J trimming: 4 bases; junction bases outside the gene matches: 8. As DNA, the CDR3 is TGTGCCAGCAGCTTAGGGGTTAGCGGGAGTCTTTACGAGCAGTACTTC. Protein: CASSLGVSGSLYEQYF. The variable domain in full, with the rest retrieved from reference TRBV7-9 and TRBJ2-7, is DTGVSQNPRHKITKRGQNVTFRCDPISEHNRLYWYRQTLGQGPEFLTYFQNEAQLEKSRLLSDRFSAERPKGSFSTLEIQRTEQGDSAMYLCASSLGVSGSLYEQYFGPGTRLTVT.

The chain couples TRBV6-5 to TRBJ1-2; TRBD1 is a possible D gene (6 bases). This CDR3 comprises 14 residues. The V and J ends lost 6 bases and 4 bases respectively, with 15 bases between them. Germline CDR1 reads MNHEY; CDR2 reads SVGAGI. The CDR3 region has the DNA TGTGCCAGCAGACCTGGACAGCCCCGCTATGGCTACACCTTC. Encoded protein: CASRPGQPRYGYTF.

The J gene is TRBJ2-4, the V gene TRBV27, with unresolved D. The V end lost 8 bases, the J end lost 0 bases, and 8 bases lay between the germline ends. Germline assignment: CDR1 MNHEY and CDR2 SMNVEV (reference sequence). The CDR3 contains 13 residues. CDR3 amino acids: CASSDSAKNIQYF. The CDR3 DNA reads as TGTGCCAGCTCGGATTCAGCCAAAAACATTCAGTACTTC.

The count of this clone is one. The rearrangement uses TRBV12-3 or TRBV12-4 and TRBJ2-3; D not certain. With 1 base removed from V and 0 bases from J, the gap between germline ends came to 2 bases. There are 13 residues in the CDR3. The CDR3, as DNA: TGTGCCAGCAGTTTAGACAGCACAGATACGCAGTATTTT. Protein: CASSLDSTDTQYF.

V gene TRBV5-1 combines with J gene TRBJ2-3, with D perhaps matching TRBD1 or TRBD2 (5 bases each). V lost 2 bases and J 6 bases, leaving 19 bases between the germline ends. CDR3 length equals 16 residues. Germline loops: CDR1 SGHRS, CDR2 YFSETQ. CDR3 coding DNA: TGCGCCAGCAGCTTTCCTCGGGGCAGGGTAACGGATACGCAGTATTTT. This encodes CASSFPRGRVTDTQYF.

This rearrangement joins TRBV7-2 to TRBJ2-2, with D possibly TRBD2 on 5 matching bases. The V and J ends lost 2 bases and 6 bases respectively, with 22 bases between them. From germline, CDR1 is SGHTA and CDR2 FQGNSA. CDR3 length: 18 residues. The DNA for the CDR3 is TGTGCCAGCAGCTTACCCCGTGGTGGACGGGATGTAGCCGGGGAGCTGTTTTTT. Protein sequence: CASSLPRGGRDVAGELFF.

The rearrangement uses TRBV7-2 and TRBJ1-2; D is unclear. Trimming removed 1 base from V and 0 bases from J, with 6 bases in between. This CDR3 comprises 14 residues. CDR1 SGHTA and CDR2 FQGNSA come from the germline V gene. In nucleotides, the CDR3 is TGTGCCAGCAGCTTAGGGCCAGCTAACTATGGCTACACCTTC. Translated, it gives CASSLGPANYGYTF.

The chain couples TRBV6-2 or TRBV6-3 to TRBJ1-5; no clear D. V gave up 4 bases and J gave up 6 bases, with 4 bases separating them. The CDR3 is 11 residues long. Germline V gene data show CDR1 as MNHEY and CDR2 as SVGEGT. CDR3 region: CASSSGQPQHF. CDR3 sequence (DNA): TGTGCCAGCAGTTCAGGTCAGCCCCAGCATTTT.

The CDR3 DNA reads as TGTGCCAGCAGCGTAGACGGCCCCAACGAGCAGTACTTC. This sequence encodes CASSVDGPNEQYF. The chain has TRBV9 and TRBJ2-7; no clear D. The germline V gene has CDR1 SGDLS and CDR2 YYNGEE. The CDR3 is 13 residues long. V lost 0 bases and J 5 bases, leaving 9 bases between the germline ends.

The chain combines TRBV6-2 or TRBV6-3 with TRBJ2-2; TRBD1 aligns across 7 bases. With V trimmed by 6 bases and J by 6 bases, 4 bases remained unmatched. The CDR3 contains 13 residues. CDR1 is MNHEY, CDR2 SVGEGT, per germline. The CDR3 loop reads CASSDRVAGELFF. CDR3 DNA sequence: TGTGCCAGCAGCGACAGGGTCGCCGGGGAGCTGTTTTTT.

The chain employs TRBV5-4 and TRBJ2-5, with a possible D match to TRBD2 (5 bases). This CDR3 has 14 amino acids. Germline-derived CDR1 and CDR2 are SGHNT and YYREEE (reference sequence). V was cut by 4 bases and J by 3 bases, with 13 bases left in between. CDR3 residues: CASSKQLEEETQYF. Here the CDR3 DNA reads TGTGCCAGCAGCAAACAACTAGAAGAAGAGACCCAGTACTTC. The whole variable domain, remainder taken from reference TRBV5-4 and TRBJ2-5, is ETGVTQSPTHLIKTRGQQVTLRCSSQSGHNTVSWYQQALGQGPQFIFQYYREEENGRGNFPPRFSGLQFPNYSSELNVNALELDDSALYLCASSKQLEEETQYFGPGTRLLVL.

The chain recombines TRBV28 with TRBJ1-6; possibly TRBD1 for D (6 bases). The germline V gene has CDR1 MDHEN and CDR2 SYDVKM. With 4 bases removed from V and 5 bases from J, the gap between germline ends came to 15 bases. The CDR3 sequence is 16 residues long. CDR3 sequence: CASSYPQGQNNSPLHF. In nucleotides, the CDR3 is TGTGCCAGCAGTTACCCTCAGGGGCAGAATAATTCACCCCTCCACTTT. The full variable domain, with the rest looked up from reference TRBV28 and TRBJ1-6, is DVKVTQSSRYLVKRTGEKVFLECVQDMDHENMFWYRQDPGLGLRLIYFSYDVKMKEKGDIPEGYSVSREKKERFSLILESASTNQTSMYLCASSYPQGQNNSPLHFGNGTRLTVT.

The V gene is TRBV18, the J gene TRBJ1-4; unclear D gene. V lost 1 base and J 0 bases, leaving 6 bases between the germline ends. Germline loops: CDR1 KGHSH, CDR2 LQKENI. The CDR3 has 15 residues. CDR3: CASSPRTATNEKLFF. In nucleotides, the CDR3 is TGTGCCAGCTCACCACGAACTGCAACTAATGAAAAACTGTTTTTT. The full variable domain, rest sourced from reference TRBV18 and TRBJ1-4, is NAGVMQNPRHLVRRRGQEARLRCSPMKGHSHVYWYRQLPEEGLKFMVYLQKENIIDESGMPKERFSAEFPKEGPSILRIQQVVRGDSAAYFCASSPRTATNEKLFFGSGTQLSVL.

This clone showed up just once. One junction end does not reproduce the germline sequence, and a read error may be involved. The CDR3: CASRQAGAGEQFF. In DNA, the CDR3 is TGTGCCAGCAGACAAGCGGGAGCTGGGGAGCAGTTCTTC. The rearrangement joins TRBV3-1 (or the pseudogene TRBV3-2) to TRBJ2-1; 8 nucleotides line up with TRBD2. The CDR3 is 13 residues long. Germline V lookup: CDR1 LGHDT, CDR2 YNNKEL (reference sequence).

The J gene is TRBJ1-1, the V gene TRBV7-2; D gene unclear. This CDR3 is built from 14 residues. Germline V lookup: CDR1 SGHTA, CDR2 FQGNSA. Trimming shortened V by 3 bases and J by 2 bases, and 10 bases separated the two germline ends. The CDR3 DNA follows: TGTGCCAGCAGCTTCGGGCATTTTAACACTGAAGCTTTCTTT. Protein product: CASSFGHFNTEAFF.